This T cell receptor (beta chain) comes out of a study of OX40 agonist ivuxolimab in advanced cancers. Across the whole study: Of mixed ages from roughly 23 to 85 and averaging about 56 years, the group was about 86% male. Treatment received earlier with anti-PD-1, anti-PD-L1 or anti-CTLA-4 agents was allowed, and under 50% had some. Study-level points and caveats: Clonal expansion from baseline to week 6 occurred in both CD4+ and CD8+ T cells.

Produced via immunoSEQ multiplex PCR; TCRdb's table is partial and in-frame only. The data hold roughly 100,000 clones, with around 90% observed a single time. Germline CDR1 and CDR2: SNHLY and FYNNEI. This CDR3 comprises 15 residues. Trimming removed 2 bases from V and 7 bases from J, with 14 bases in between. In regard to this clone: Its antigen is unidentified.

This sequence originates from an adult with an advanced solid tumor such as melanoma, head and neck, liver or kidney cancer. This chain uses TRBV2 with TRBJ1-4, with D hard to call. The source was CD4+ or CD8+ T cells sorted from blood, collected in a trial of the OX40 agonist ivuxolimab. DNA for the CDR3: TGTGCCAGCAGTGAATGGCGAGGAGGGAGTGAAAAACTGTTTTTT. Its protein is CASSEWRGGSEKLFF. Variable domain in full (rest from reference TRBV2 and TRBJ1-4): EPEVTQTPSHQVTQMGQEVILRCVPISNHLYFYWYRQILGQKVEFLVSFYNNEISEKSEIFDDQFSVERPDGSNFTLKIRSTKLEDSAMYFCASSEWRGGSEKLFFGSGTQLSVL.